The T cell receptor (beta chain) described here comes from a study of T cells in Graves' hyperthyroidism and ophthalmopathy. TCR beta CDR3 sequences were amplified from RNA transcripts. In the first-round RT-PCR of the TCR CDR3, the HTBI primer set was used. TCRdb ran MiXCR on the multiplex PCR reads and lists one entry per CDR3 protein. The data contain around 520,000 distinct CDR3 sequences, about 24% of them singletons. This clonotype was recorded many times. This TCR was sampled from a woman in her 30s with Graves' ophthalmopathy. Sequenced input: blood.

The CDR3 DNA sequence: TGTGCCACTCTGGGGCGGGTGGCGGGGGTGGAAGAGACCCAGTACTTC. Residues: CATLGRVAGVEETQYF. The chain is built from TRBV28 and TRBJ2-5, with 7 positions matching TRBD2. The CDR3 totals 16 residues. Germline V gives CDR1 MDHEN, CDR2 SYDVKM. V trimming: 10 bases; J trimming: 3 bases; junction bases outside the gene matches: 17.